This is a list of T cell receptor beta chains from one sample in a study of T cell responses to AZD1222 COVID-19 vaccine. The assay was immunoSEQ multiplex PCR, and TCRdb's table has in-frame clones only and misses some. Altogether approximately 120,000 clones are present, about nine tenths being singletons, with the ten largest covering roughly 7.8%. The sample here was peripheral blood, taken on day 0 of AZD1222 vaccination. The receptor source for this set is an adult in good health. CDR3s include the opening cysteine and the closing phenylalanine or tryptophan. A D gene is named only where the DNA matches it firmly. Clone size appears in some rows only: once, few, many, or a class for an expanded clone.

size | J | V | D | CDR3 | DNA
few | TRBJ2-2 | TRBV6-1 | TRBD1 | CASGGGTGFTGELFF | TGTGCCAGCGGGGGAGGGACAGGGTTCACCGGGGAGCTGTTTTTT
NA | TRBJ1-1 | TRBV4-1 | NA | CASSQVGVRNTEAFF | TGCGCCAGCAGCCAAGTAGGTGTCAGGAACACTGAAGCTTTCTTT
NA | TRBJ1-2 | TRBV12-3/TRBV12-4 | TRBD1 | CASSSGQIYGYTF | TGTGCCAGCAGTTCGGGACAGATCTATGGCTACACCTTC
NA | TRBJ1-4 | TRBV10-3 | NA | CATRTNEKLFF | TGTGCCACTAGGACTAATGAAAAACTGTTTTTT
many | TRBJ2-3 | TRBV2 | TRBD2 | CASSTLSGGTADTQYF | TGTGCCAGCAGTACCCTGTCGGGGGGAACGGCAGATACGCAGTATTTT
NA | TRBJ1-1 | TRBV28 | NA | CASSQRGSSGNTEAFF | TGTGCCAGCAGCCAAAGGGGGAGCTCAGGGAACACTGAAGCTTTCTTT
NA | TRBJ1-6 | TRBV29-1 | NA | CSALGTHFHYNSPLHF | TGCAGCGCTCTCGGGACCCATTTTCATTATAATTCACCCCTCCACTTT
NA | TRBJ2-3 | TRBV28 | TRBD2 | CASSSLAGGPPTQYF | TGTGCCAGCAGTTCTTTAGCGGGAGGGCCACCCACGCAGTATTTT
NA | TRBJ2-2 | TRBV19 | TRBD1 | CASSKQGDTGELFF | TGTGCCAGTAGTAAACAGGGGGACACCGGGGAGCTGTTTTTT
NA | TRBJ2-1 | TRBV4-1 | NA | CASSAGGEQFF | TGCGCCAGCAGTGCCGGGGGAGAGCAGTTCTTC
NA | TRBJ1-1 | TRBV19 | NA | CASSIVQDTEAFF | TGTGCCAGTAGTATAGTGCAGGATACTGAAGCTTTCTTT
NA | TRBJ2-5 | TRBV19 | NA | CASSQGLQETQYF | TGTGCCAGTAGTCAGGGCCTCCAAGAGACCCAGTACTTC
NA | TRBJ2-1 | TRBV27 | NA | CASKIPSYNEQFF | TGTGCCAGCAAAATCCCTTCCTACAATGAGCAGTTCTTC
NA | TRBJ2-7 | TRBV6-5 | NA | CASSYSRQSSYEQYF | TGTGCCAGCAGTTACTCGCGACAGAGCTCCTACGAGCAGTACTTC
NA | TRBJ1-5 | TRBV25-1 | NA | CASSEATDQEPQHF | TGTGCCAGCAGTGAAGCGACGGATCAGGAGCCCCAGCATTTT
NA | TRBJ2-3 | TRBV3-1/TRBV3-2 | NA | CASSQGGWTDTQYF | TGTGCCAGCAGCCAAGGGGGTTGGACAGATACGCAGTATTTT
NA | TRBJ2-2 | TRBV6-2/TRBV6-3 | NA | CASSYPHPRPGELFF | TGTGCCAGCAGTTACCCCCACCCCCGTCCCGGGGAGCTGTTTTTT
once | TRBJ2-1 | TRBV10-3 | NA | CAISEDRRVEQFF | TGTGCCATCAGTGAGGACCGGAGGGTTGAGCAGTTCTTC
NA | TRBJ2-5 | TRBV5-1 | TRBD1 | CASRTGTGQETQYF | TGCGCCAGCCGAACCGGGACAGGGCAAGAGACCCAGTACTTC
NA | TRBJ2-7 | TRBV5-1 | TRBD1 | CASSFGQGRPYEQYF | TGCGCCAGCAGCTTTGGACAGGGGCGCCCTTACGAGCAGTACTTC
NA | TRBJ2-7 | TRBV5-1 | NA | CASSLGVTENLPSYEQYF | TGCGCCAGCAGCTTGGGCGTTACGGAGAACCTACCATCCTACGAGCAGTACTTC
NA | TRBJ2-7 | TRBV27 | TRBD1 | CASSTGVRGQYF | TGTGCCAGCAGTACAGGGGTGCGAGGGCAGTACTTC
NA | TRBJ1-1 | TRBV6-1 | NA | CASSEAGTSGTEAFF | TGTGCCAGCAGTGAAGCGGGAACGTCGGGGACTGAAGCTTTCTTT
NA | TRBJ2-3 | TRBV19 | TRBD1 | CASSDRADTQYF | TGTGCCAGTAGCGACAGGGCTGATACGCAGTATTTT
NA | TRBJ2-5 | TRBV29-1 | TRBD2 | CSVVYPGTSGTILQETQYF | TGCAGCGTAGTATACCCCGGGACTAGCGGAACGATCCTCCAAGAGACCCAGTACTTC
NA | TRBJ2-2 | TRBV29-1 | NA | CSVNGLNTGELFF | TGCAGCGTGAATGGGTTGAACACCGGGGAGCTGTTTTTT
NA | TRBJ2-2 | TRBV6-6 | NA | CASSRRAGKGPANTGELFF | TGTGCCAGCAGTCGTCGGGCAGGCAAAGGTCCTGCGAACACCGGGGAGCTGTTTTTT
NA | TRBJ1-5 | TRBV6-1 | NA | CASQDSSNQPQHF | TGTGCCAGCCAGGACAGTAGCAATCAGCCCCAGCATTTT
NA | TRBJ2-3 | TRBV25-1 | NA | CASSEYLDTQYF | TGTGCCAGCAGTGAATACTTAGATACGCAGTATTTT
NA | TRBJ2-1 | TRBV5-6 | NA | CASSFSENSPNEQFF | TGTGCCAGCAGCTTTAGCGAGAACTCCCCCAATGAGCAGTTCTTC
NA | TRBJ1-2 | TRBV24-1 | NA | CATSDPDVDVYGYTF | TGTGCCACCAGTGACCCAGATGTAGACGTCTATGGCTACACCTTC
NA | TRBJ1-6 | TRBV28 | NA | CASSWGRSYNSPLHF | TGTGCCAGCAGTTGGGGACGGTCCTATAATTCACCCCTCCACTTT
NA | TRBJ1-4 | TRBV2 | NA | CASSEPTGTNEKLFF | TGTGCCAGCAGTGAACCGACAGGAACTAATGAAAAACTGTTTTTT
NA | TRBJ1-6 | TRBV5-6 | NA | CASSFDNSPLHF | TGTGCCAGCAGCTTTGACAATTCACCCCTCCACTTT
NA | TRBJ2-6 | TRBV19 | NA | CASSTDSSGANVLTF | TGTGCCAGTAGTACGGACAGCTCTGGGGCCAACGTCCTGACTTTC
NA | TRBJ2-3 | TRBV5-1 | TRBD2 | CASSLGAGGPGDTQYF | TGCGCCAGCAGCTTGGGTGCGGGAGGGCCGGGAGATACGCAGTATTTT
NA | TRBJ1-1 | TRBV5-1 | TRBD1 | CASSRWLGTEPNTEAFF | TGCGCCAGCAGCCGGTGGTTGGGGACAGAACCCAACACTGAAGCTTTCTTT
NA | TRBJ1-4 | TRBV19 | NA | CASRRYIATNEKLFF | TGTGCCAGTAGGAGGTACATTGCAACTAATGAAAAACTGTTTTTT
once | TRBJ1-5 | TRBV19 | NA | CASSSGQTSNQPQHF | TGTGCCAGTAGTAGCGGACAGACTAGCAATCAGCCCCAGCATTTT
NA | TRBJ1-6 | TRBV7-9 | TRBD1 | CASSFPDRGSPLHF | TGTGCCAGCAGCTTTCCGGACAGGGGCTCACCCCTCCACTTT
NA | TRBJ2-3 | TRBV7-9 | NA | CASSREGLGTDTQYF | TGTGCCAGCAGCCGAGAGGGGCTGGGCACAGATACGCAGTATTTT
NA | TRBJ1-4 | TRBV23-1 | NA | CASRPAGTPKGKTVF | TGCGCCAGCCGTCCCGCCGGGACACCGAAGGGGAAAACTGTTTTT
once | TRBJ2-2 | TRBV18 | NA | CASSPQTGELFF | TGTGCCAGCTCTCCCCAGACCGGGGAGCTGTTTTTT
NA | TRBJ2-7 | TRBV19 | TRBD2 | CASSTAGSSYEQYF | TGTGCCAGTAGTACAGCGGGGAGCTCCTACGAGCAGTACTTC